A single sample is the source of the 25 T cell receptor beta chains below, sequenced in a study of blood T cell repertoires in COVID-19. Data came from immunoSEQ multiplex PCR; TCRdb stores just in-frame clones and leaves some out. The table records 350,000 to 500,000 clones, 85% to 90% of them present only once. Sequencing was done on a sample of peripheral blood. The receptors here all came from a man in his late teens or twenties with COVID-19, enrolled during active disease.

The chain combines TRBV30 with TRBJ2-7; TRBD1 matches at 10 bases. V dropped 5 bases and J dropped 4; count of bases not matched to a gene: 5. CDR3 length equals 13 residues. Germline V gene data show CDR1 as GTSNPN and CDR2 as SVGIG (reference sequence). This CDR3 reads CAWLDRGQYEQYF. CDR3 sequence (DNA): TGTGCCTGGCTTGACAGGGGGCAATACGAGCAGTACTTC.

The CDR3 loop reads CASSLGLGQANTEAFF. The CDR3, as DNA: TGTGCCAGCAGCTTGGGCCTGGGACAGGCTAACACTGAAGCTTTCTTT. The chain is built from TRBV5-8 and TRBJ1-1, with 8 bases fitting TRBD1. V lost 0 bases and J lost 2; bases outside the gene matches: 6. The CDR3 is 16 amino acids. Germline V gene data show CDR1 as SGHTS and CDR2 as YDEGEE.

A few counts support this clone. Germline and junction disagree at one end, which may indicate a read error. V is TRBV2 and J is TRBJ1-1; perhaps TRBD1 as D (6 bases). The CDR3 totals 14 residues. CDR1 SNHLY and CDR2 FYNNEI come from the germline V gene. The CDR3 protein is CASSEGGERTEAFF. For the CDR3, the DNA is TGTGCCAGCAGCGAAGGGGGGGAACGAACTGAAGCTTTCTTT. Filled out from reference TRBV2 and TRBJ1-1, the complete variable domain reads EPEVTQTPSHQVTQMGQEVILRCVPISNHLYFYWYRQILGQKVEFLVSFYNNEISEKSEIFDDQFSVERPDGSNFTLKIRSTKLEDSAMYFCASSEGGERTEAFFGQGTRLTVV.

The rearrangement joins TRBV6-6 to TRBJ1-2; D gene unclear. CDR3 length: 17 amino acids. V dropped 5 bases and J dropped 8 bases, with 27 bases sitting between them. The germline V gene has CDR1 MNHNY and CDR2 SVGAGI (reference sequence). CDR3: CASSPERQEILYRGYTF. CDR3 in DNA: TGTGCCAGCAGTCCAGAGCGGCAGGAAATCCTCTATCGGGGCTACACCTTC.

This clone showed up many times. The genes are TRBV7-9 and TRBJ1-6; 7 bases are a match to TRBD1. CDR1 and CDR2 from the germline V gene are SEHNR and FQNEAQ (reference sequence). V gave up 4 bases and J gave up 10 bases; unmatched junction bases: 7. CDR3 length equals 14 residues. The CDR3 sequence: CASSSDRVGSPLHF. CDR3 coding DNA: TGTGCCAGCAGCTCCGACAGGGTGGGATCACCCCTCCACTTT.

This chain links TRBV6-1 with TRBJ1-5; D possibly corresponds to TRBD1 (6 bases). V was trimmed by 2 bases and J by 0 bases, leaving 14 bases between them. Germline-derived CDR1 and CDR2 are MNHNS and SASEGT. This CDR3 contains 17 residues. In DNA form, the CDR3 reads TGTGCCAGCAGTGAAAGGGGGTCGGCAGTTAGCAATCAGCCCCAGCATTTT. Encoded protein: CASSERGSAVSNQPQHF.

This rearrangement joins TRBV2 to TRBJ1-3; D ambiguous. CDR1 SNHLY and CDR2 FYNNEI come from the germline V gene. Trimming took off 3 bases at V and 4 bases at J, with 7 bases between the two ends. The CDR3 sequence is 13 residues long. CDR3 region: CASSEREGNTIYF. For the CDR3, the DNA is TGTGCCAGCAGTGAGAGGGAGGGAAACACCATATATTTT. The full variable domain, completed using reference TRBV2 and TRBJ1-3, is EPEVTQTPSHQVTQMGQEVILRCVPISNHLYFYWYRQILGQKVEFLVSFYNNEISEKSEIFDDQFSVERPDGSNFTLKIRSTKLEDSAMYFCASSEREGNTIYFGEGSWLTVV.

This clone was seen just once. The chain uses TRBV25-1 and TRBJ1-6; maybe TRBD1 (5 bases). Trimming pared 4 bases from V and 14 bases from J, leaving 9 bases between. This CDR3 spans 11 amino acids. Germline assignment: CDR1 MGHDK and CDR2 SYGVNS. The CDR3 loop is CASSVGGTLHF. For the CDR3, the DNA is TGTGCCAGCAGTGTTGGGGGGACCCTCCACTTT. The whole variable domain, filled in from reference TRBV25-1 and TRBJ1-6, reads EADIYQTPRYLVIGTGKKITLECSQTMGHDKMYWYQQDPGMELHLIHYSYGVNSTEKGDLSSESTVSRIRTEHFPLTLESARPSHTSQYLCASSVGGTLHFGNGTRLTVT.

The chain couples TRBV6-5 to TRBJ2-7; 9 bases agree with TRBD1. Germline V gene data show CDR1 as MNHEY and CDR2 as SVGAGI. The CDR3 is made up of 15 amino acids. V lost 7 bases to trimming and J lost 2 bases; unmatched junction nucleotides: 9. The chain's CDR3 is CASKRRQGDPYEQYF. The CDR3 DNA sequence: TGTGCCAGCAAGCGGAGACAGGGGGATCCCTACGAGCAGTACTTC.

The CDR3 DNA follows: TGTGCCAGCAGCCCCCAGGGACAGGGAACCTACGAGCAGTACTTC. Amino acids: CASSPQGQGTYEQYF. The chain employs TRBV7-9 and TRBJ2-7, with TRBD1 identical over 9 bases. The V gene end was trimmed by 5 bases and the J gene end by 2 bases; junction bases not matched to a gene: 7. The germline CDR1 and CDR2 sequences are SEHNR and FQNEAQ (reference sequence). The CDR3 runs 15 residues.

The chain combines TRBV7-9 with TRBJ1-1; unclear D gene. Germline values: CDR1 SEHNR, CDR2 FQNEAQ (reference sequence). CDR3 length: 13 residues. V lost 2 bases and J 2 bases, leaving 6 bases between the germline ends. Written as DNA, the CDR3 is TGTGCCAGCAGCTTACCCTTCAACACTGAAGCTTTCTTT. As protein: CASSLPFNTEAFF.

The chain is built from TRBV5-4 and TRBJ1-2, with 9 bases identical to TRBD1. Trimming took 5 bases from V and 5 from J; bases not matched to a gene: 10. The germline CDR1 and CDR2 sequences are SGHNT and YYREEE (reference sequence). The CDR3 covers 15 residues. The CDR3 bases are TGTGCCAGCAGACGAGCACAGACAGGGGGTTATGGCTACACCTTC. This sequence encodes CASRRAQTGGYGYTF.

The rearrangement joins TRBV4-2 to TRBJ1-3; TRBD1 is a possible D gene (5 bases). The germline V gene has CDR1 LGHNA and CDR2 YNFKEQ. Trimming left V 0 bases short and J 0 bases short, with 18 bases between. The CDR3 extends over 19 amino acids. The CDR3 sequence: CASSQEPGFFSLSGNTIYF. For the CDR3, the DNA is TGTGCCAGCAGCCAAGAACCAGGGTTTTTTTCTCTCTCTGGAAACACCATATATTTT.

The chain couples TRBV18 to TRBJ1-4, with D possibly TRBD1 on 6 matching bases. Germline CDR1 reads KGHSH; CDR2 reads LQKENI. Trimming shortened V by 3 bases and J by 6 bases, and 11 bases separated the two germline ends. The CDR3 extends over 14 amino acids. CDR3 DNA: TGTGCCAGCTCACCTACTCCAGGGGATGAAAAACTGTTTTTT. Its protein is CASSPTPGDEKLFF.

This chain joins TRBV6-5 and TRBJ2-3, with 9 bases fitting TRBD2. Germline assignment: CDR1 MNHEY and CDR2 SVGAGI. This CDR3 region has 16 residues. The trim removed 0 bases at V and 2 bases at J, leaving 3 bases unmatched. The CDR3 DNA is TGTGCCAGCAGTTACTCGACTAGCGGTACCACAGATACGCAGTATTTT. It encodes CASSYSTSGTTDTQYF.

This chain joins TRBV19 and TRBJ2-7; 7 nucleotides line up with TRBD2. Germline values: CDR1 LNHDA, CDR2 SQIVND (reference sequence). The junction had 9 bases not matched to a gene; V was cut back by 4 bases and J by 0 bases. The CDR3 runs 16 residues. The CDR3 is CASSREGRPSSYEQYF. In nucleotides, the CDR3 is TGTGCCAGTAGTAGGGAGGGACGTCCGAGCTCCTACGAGCAGTACTTC. The full variable domain, completed using reference TRBV19 and TRBJ2-7, is DGGITQSPKYLFRKEGQNVTLSCEQNLNHDAMYWYRQDPGQGLRLIYYSQIVNDFQKGDIAEGYSVSREKKESFPLTVTSAQKNPTAFYLCASSREGRPSSYEQYFGPGTRLTVT.

This rearrangement joins TRBV5-6 to TRBJ2-7; D is perhaps TRBD2 (6 bases). The CDR3 contains 13 residues. V was trimmed by 3 bases and J by 4 bases, leaving 11 bases between them. Germline assignment: CDR1 SGHDT and CDR2 YYEEEE. CDR3 loop: CASSSSLAYEQYF. The CDR3 DNA sequence: TGTGCCAGCAGCTCATCCCTAGCGTACGAGCAGTACTTC.

The genes are TRBV5-5 and TRBJ2-7; TRBD1 matches 8 bases. This CDR3 has 14 amino acids. Per the germline V gene, CDR1 is SGHKS and CDR2 is YYEKEE (reference sequence). V dropped 3 bases and J dropped 3; count of bases not matched to a gene: 5. The CDR3 DNA follows: TGTGCCAGCAGCTCCTTAGGACAGGGCTACGAGCAGTACTTC. Protein sequence: CASSSLGQGYEQYF.

CDR3 sequence: CASSLQGMNTEAFF. The CDR3 region has the DNA TGTGCCAGCAGCCTACAGGGCATGAACACTGAAGCTTTCTTT. This rearrangement joins TRBV2 to TRBJ1-1; a weak D match, TRBD1 (6 bases). V lost 6 bases, J lost 0 bases, and 11 bases lay in between. Germline CDR1 is SNHLY and CDR2 is FYNNEI. The CDR3 runs 14 residues. The variable domain in full, with the rest retrieved from reference TRBV2 and TRBJ1-1, is EPEVTQTPSHQVTQMGQEVILRCVPISNHLYFYWYRQILGQKVEFLVSFYNNEISEKSEIFDDQFSVERPDGSNFTLKIRSTKLEDSAMYFCASSLQGMNTEAFFGQGTRLTVV.

The chain carries TRBV5-1 and TRBJ2-7; 9 bases are shared with TRBD2. With V trimmed by 4 bases and J by 6 bases, 11 bases remained unmatched. The CDR3 is made up of 15 amino acids. Germline V gene data show CDR1 as SGHRS and CDR2 as YFSETQ. CDR3 in amino acids: CASSLLSGSGGEQYF. CDR3 in DNA: TGCGCCAGCAGCCTGCTTAGCGGGAGTGGCGGCGAGCAGTACTTC.

This clone was seen once. CDR3 coding DNA: TGTGCCAGCAGCGGTCGGACTAGCGGGAAAATTAATACGCAGTATTTT. This sequence encodes CASSGRTSGKINTQYF. The J gene is TRBJ2-3, the V gene TRBV7-9, with 12 bases identical to TRBD2. V trimming: 5 bases; J trimming: 7 bases; junction bases outside the gene matches: 10. Germline values: CDR1 SEHNR, CDR2 FQNEAQ (reference sequence). This CDR3 is 16 amino acids long.

This chain connects TRBV24-1 to TRBJ2-5, with 9 positions matching TRBD2. With 1 base clipped from V and 5 bases from J, the junction kept 4 bases outside the gene matches. This CDR3 spans 15 amino acids. The germline V gene encodes CDR1 KGHDR and CDR2 SFDVKD. CDR3 DNA sequence: TGTGCCACCAGTGATTTCCCTAGCGGGATCGAGACCCAGTACTTC. Its translation is CATSDFPSGIETQYF.

The chain couples TRBV7-6 to TRBJ1-1, with 8 bases lining up with TRBD1. Germline values: CDR1 SGHVS, CDR2 FNYEAQ. The length of the CDR3 is 15 residues. V lost 6 bases to trimming and J lost 1 base; unmatched junction nucleotides: 7. The CDR3 coding sequence is TGTGCCAGCAGTCGGACAGGGTGGAGGAACACTGAAGCTTTCTTT. This encodes CASSRTGWRNTEAFF.

A few counts support this clone. This chain links TRBV19 with TRBJ1-1; D not resolved. V was cut by 9 bases and J by 0 bases, with 17 bases left in between. Germline loops: CDR1 LNHDA, CDR2 SQIVND (reference sequence). This CDR3 comprises 15 residues. As DNA, the CDR3 is TGTGCCAGCGACTCGACTGCAGCAATGAACACTGAAGCTTTCTTT. Translated, it gives CASDSTAAMNTEAFF. The full variable domain, completed using reference TRBV19 and TRBJ1-1, is DGGITQSPKYLFRKEGQNVTLSCEQNLNHDAMYWYRQDPGQGLRLIYYSQIVNDFQKGDIAEGYSVSREKKESFPLTVTSAQKNPTAFYLCASDSTAAMNTEAFFGQGTRLTVV.

V usage is TRBV4-1 and J usage is TRBJ2-2; 9 bases are shared with TRBD2. Germline V gene sequence: CDR1 MGHRA, CDR2 YSYEKL. The CDR3 sequence is 16 residues long. Trimming took 0 bases from V and 5 from J; bases not matched to a gene: 4. The CDR3 bases are TGCGCCAGCAGCCAAGAGAATCTAGCGGGGACCGGGGAGCTGTTTTTT. Its translation is CASSQENLAGTGELFF.